Listed below are T cell receptor beta chains from one sample, sequenced in a study of vaccination and CD4 T cells after COVID-19. TCRdb re-analysed the PCR reads in MiXCR, keeping a single row per CDR3 protein. The sample contains some 16,000 distinct CDR3 sequences, 53% of which appear only once. No antigen has been identified for these receptors. Material: CD4+ T cells from blood, cultured in vitro. The receptors were gathered from a human donor who had recovered from COVID-19. CDR3s include the opening cysteine and the closing phenylalanine or tryptophan. Fields, in order: clone size, D gene, V gene, J gene, CDR3 protein, CDR3 DNA. D genes are given only for firm matches. Clone size is given for some rows only: seen once, a few or many times, or a class if the clone is expanded.

clone_size: .; d_call: .; v_call: TRBV19; j_call: TRBJ2-4; cdr3_aa: CASSIRAVDGKNIQYF; cdr3_nt: TGTGCCAGTAGTATCAGGGCCGTAGACGGCAAAAACATTCAGTACTTC
clone_size: .; d_call: .; v_call: TRBV20-1; j_call: TRBJ2-7; cdr3_aa: CSARQGYEQYF; cdr3_nt: TGCAGTGCTAGACAGGGTTACGAGCAGTACTTC
clone_size: .; d_call: .; v_call: TRBV11-2; j_call: TRBJ1-2; cdr3_aa: CASSLERGRFYGYTF; cdr3_nt: TGTGCCAGCAGCTTAGAGCGTGGCAGGTTCTATGGCTACACCTTC
clone_size: .; d_call: .; v_call: TRBV15; j_call: TRBJ1-4; cdr3_aa: CATGDRLNEKLFF; cdr3_nt: TGTGCCACCGGCGACAGGCTGAATGAAAAACTGTTTTTT
clone_size: few; d_call: TRBD1; v_call: TRBV6-1; j_call: TRBJ1-5; cdr3_aa: CASSPRQGRMPQHF; cdr3_nt: TGTGCCAGCAGTCCACGACAGGGGAGAATGCCCCAGCATTTT
clone_size: once; d_call: .; v_call: TRBV7-2; j_call: TRBJ1-5; cdr3_aa: CASSSRGDQPQHF; cdr3_nt: TGTGCCAGCAGCTCTAGGGGGGACCAGCCCCAGCATTTT
clone_size: few; d_call: TRBD1; v_call: TRBV6-5; j_call: TRBJ1-1; cdr3_aa: CASSSGQGRAFF; cdr3_nt: TGTGCCAGCAGTTCGGGACAGGGTCGGGCTTTCTTT
clone_size: few; d_call: TRBD2; v_call: TRBV6-5; j_call: TRBJ2-1; cdr3_aa: CASSYRLAGGYEQFF; cdr3_nt: TGTGCCAGCAGTTACCGACTAGCGGGAGGGTATGAGCAGTTCTTC
clone_size: once; d_call: TRBD2; v_call: TRBV6-1; j_call: TRBJ2-7; cdr3_aa: CASSSSGTSGSYEQYF; cdr3_nt: TGTGCCAGCAGCTCCAGCGGGACTAGCGGGAGTTACGAGCAGTACTTC
clone_size: .; d_call: .; v_call: TRBV14; j_call: TRBJ1-3; cdr3_aa: CASSYRQAVSGNTIYF; cdr3_nt: TGTGCCAGCAGCTACAGACAGGCCGTCTCTGGAAACACCATATATTTT
clone_size: .; d_call: TRBD1; v_call: TRBV2; j_call: TRBJ1-6; cdr3_aa: CASSNGTVNSPLHF; cdr3_nt: TGTGCCAGCAGTAACGGGACAGTTAATTCACCCCTCCACTTT
clone_size: .; d_call: .; v_call: TRBV6-1; j_call: TRBJ2-7; cdr3_aa: CASSDRWSSYEQYF; cdr3_nt: TGTGCCAGCAGCGACAGGTGGAGCTCCTACGAGCAGTACTTC
clone_size: few; d_call: .; v_call: TRBV4-2; j_call: TRBJ1-6; cdr3_aa: CASSQEISLRYSPLHF; cdr3_nt: TGTGCCAGCAGCCAAGAAATCAGTTTAAGGTATTCACCCCTCCACTTT
clone_size: .; d_call: TRBD2; v_call: TRBV15; j_call: TRBJ2-2; cdr3_aa: CATGTSGRVGELFF; cdr3_nt: TGTGCCACCGGAACTAGCGGGAGAGTCGGGGAGCTGTTTTTT
clone_size: few; d_call: TRBD1; v_call: TRBV29-1; j_call: TRBJ2-4; cdr3_aa: CSVEDRGDIQYF; cdr3_nt: TGCAGCGTTGAGGACAGGGGTGACATTCAGTACTTC
clone_size: .; d_call: TRBD1; v_call: TRBV20-1; j_call: TRBJ2-7; cdr3_aa: CSARTGGPGSYEQYF; cdr3_nt: TGCAGTGCTCGTACAGGGGGCCCGGGCTCCTACGAGCAGTACTTC
clone_size: .; d_call: TRBD1; v_call: TRBV19; j_call: TRBJ1-1; cdr3_aa: CASTIQGRNTEAFF; cdr3_nt: TGTGCCAGTACCATACAGGGGCGGAACACTGAAGCTTTCTTT
clone_size: .; d_call: .; v_call: TRBV6-4; j_call: TRBJ1-6; cdr3_aa: CASSDSRVGNSPLHF; cdr3_nt: TGTGCCAGCAGTGACTCACGGGTGGGTAATTCACCCCTCCACTTT